These 3 T cell receptor beta chains share one sample of origin, sequenced in a study of blood T cell repertoires in COVID-19. Clones were sequenced by immunoSEQ multiplex PCR, and TCRdb holds only the in-frame ones, with some missing. The sample contains about 100,000 clones, approximately 86% of which appear only once. The sequenced material came from peripheral blood. The receptors stem from a man of 80 years or more with acute or convalescent COVID-19.

The V call is TRBV6-4, the J call TRBJ2-1; tentatively, D is TRBD2 (5 bases). This CDR3 contains 15 residues. With 4 bases removed from V and 0 bases from J, the gap between germline ends came to 10 bases. CDR1 is MRHNA, CDR2 SNTAGT, per germline. The CDR3 bases are TGTGCCAGCAGTGGGACTCCGACCTCCTACAATGAGCAGTTCTTC. As protein: CASSGTPTSYNEQFF.

The chain recombines TRBV28 with TRBJ2-1; 8 bases are a match to TRBD2. CDR3 length: 15 amino acids. The germline gives CDR1 MDHEN, CDR2 SYDVKM. V shed 8 bases, J shed 0 bases, and the junction held 6 bases outside the gene matches. The CDR3 region has the DNA TGTGCCAGCGTAACTAGCGGAGGCTCCTACAATGAGCAGTTCTTC. This codes for CASVTSGGSYNEQFF.

This sequence joins TRBV28 and TRBJ1-1; D uncertain. This CDR3 has 15 residues. CDR1 and CDR2 (germline): MDHEN, SYDVKM. V was cut by 2 bases and J by 1 base, with 11 bases left in between. The CDR3 loop reads CASSLRAGGNTEAFF. The CDR3 nucleotides are TGTGCCAGCAGTTTAAGAGCTGGAGGGAACACTGAAGCTTTCTTT.